Presented here are 7 T cell receptor beta chains from one specimen sequenced in a study of siplizumab effects on memory and regulatory T cells. Assay: immunoSEQ multiplex PCR; the TCRdb copy retains only in-frame clones and omits some. The sample lists over 95,000 clones, 90% to 95% occurring once. Material: non-Treg CD4+ T cells sorted from blood. These TCRs come from a human donor in good health.

This rearrangement joins TRBV7-3 to TRBJ2-3; perhaps D is TRBD1 or TRBD2 (7 bases each). Looked up from germline, CDR1 is SGHTA and CDR2 is FQGTGA. Trimming left V 5 bases short and J 2 bases short, with 20 bases between. CDR3 length equals 17 residues. The CDR3 sequence is CASSVNREGAYTDTQYF. DNA of the CDR3: TGTGCCAGCAGCGTAAACAGGGAGGGGGCGTACACAGATACGCAGTATTTT.

The V call is TRBV5-8, the J call TRBJ1-3; the match to TRBD1 covers 7 bases. V lost 4 bases and J lost 9; bases outside the gene matches: 10. The CDR3 has 14 residues. Per the germline V gene, CDR1 is SGHTS and CDR2 is YDEGEE. The CDR3 sequence: CASSLRQGGVTIYF. CDR3 nucleotides: TGTGCCAGCAGCCTTAGACAGGGCGGCGTCACCATATATTTT.

The V call is TRBV27, the J call TRBJ1-2; a possible D gene is TRBD1 (5 bases). This CDR3 contains 13 residues. The V and J ends lost 3 bases and 6 bases respectively, with 11 bases between them. Germline CDR1 is MNHEY and CDR2 is SMNVEV (reference sequence). The CDR3 DNA is TGTGCCAGCAGTTTTCGGGGCGGAAATGGCTACACCTTC. It yields the protein CASSFRGGNGYTF.

J is TRBJ2-5 and V is TRBV6-1; D is ambiguous. The ends were cut back, 4 bases at V and 2 bases at J, with 8 bases in the middle. CDR3 size: 13 residues. CDR1 MNHNS and CDR2 SASEGT come from the germline V gene. CDR3 loop: CASSVYRQETQYF. CDR3 in DNA: TGTGCCAGCAGTGTCTACCGACAAGAGACCCAGTACTTC.

The rearrangement links TRBV7-6 to TRBJ2-3; 10 nucleotides agree with TRBD1. Looked up from germline, CDR1 is SGHVS and CDR2 is FNYEAQ. There are 15 residues in the CDR3. V lost 5 bases, J lost 1 base, and 3 bases stayed unmatched. CDR3: CASSPGTGGTDTQYF. CDR3 bases: TGTGCCAGCAGCCCCGGGACAGGGGGCACAGATACGCAGTATTTT.

The chain couples TRBV9 to TRBJ2-5; the match to TRBD2 covers 16 bases. The V segment lost 4 bases and the J segment 3 bases; nucleotides outside the gene matches: 3. Germline V CDR1 and CDR2: SGDLS, YYNGEE. There are 16 residues in the CDR3. The CDR3 reads CASSKGTSGGEETQYF. DNA of the CDR3: TGTGCCAGCAGCAAAGGGACTAGCGGGGGGGAAGAGACCCAGTACTTC.

V is TRBV6-5 and J is TRBJ1-2; 7 bases line up with TRBD1. The CDR3 totals 15 residues. CDR1 and CDR2 (germline): MNHEY, SVGAGI. V shed 5 bases, J shed 4 bases, and the junction held 10 bases outside the gene matches. CDR3 bases: TGTGCCAGCAGTAGACAGACAGGGTGGGGCTATGGCTACACCTTC. Protein: CASSRQTGWGYGYTF.